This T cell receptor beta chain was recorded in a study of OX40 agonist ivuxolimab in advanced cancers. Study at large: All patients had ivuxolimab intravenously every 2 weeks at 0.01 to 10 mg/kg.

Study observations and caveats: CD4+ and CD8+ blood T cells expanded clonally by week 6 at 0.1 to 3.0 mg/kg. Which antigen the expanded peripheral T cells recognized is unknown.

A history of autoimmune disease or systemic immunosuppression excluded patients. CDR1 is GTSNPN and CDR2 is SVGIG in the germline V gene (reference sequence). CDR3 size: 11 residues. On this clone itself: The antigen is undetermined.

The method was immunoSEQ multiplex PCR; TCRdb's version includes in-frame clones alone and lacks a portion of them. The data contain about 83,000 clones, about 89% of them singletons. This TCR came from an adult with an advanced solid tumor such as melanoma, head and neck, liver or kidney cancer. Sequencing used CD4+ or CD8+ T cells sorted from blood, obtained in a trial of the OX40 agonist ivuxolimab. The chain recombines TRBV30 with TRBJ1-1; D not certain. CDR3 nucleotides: TGTGCTCACCGATTTACCACTGAAGCTTTCTTT. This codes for CAHRFTTEAFF.